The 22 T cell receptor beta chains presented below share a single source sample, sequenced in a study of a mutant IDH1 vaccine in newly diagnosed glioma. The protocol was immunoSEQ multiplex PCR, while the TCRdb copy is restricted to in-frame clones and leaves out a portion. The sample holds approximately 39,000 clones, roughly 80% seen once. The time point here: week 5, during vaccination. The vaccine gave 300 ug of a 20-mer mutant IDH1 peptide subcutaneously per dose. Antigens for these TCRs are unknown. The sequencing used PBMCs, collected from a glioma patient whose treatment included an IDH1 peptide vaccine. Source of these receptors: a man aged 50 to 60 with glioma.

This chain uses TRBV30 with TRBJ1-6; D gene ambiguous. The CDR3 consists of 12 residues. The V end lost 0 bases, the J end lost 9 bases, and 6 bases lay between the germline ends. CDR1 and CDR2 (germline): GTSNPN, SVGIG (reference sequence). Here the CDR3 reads CAWSVLRSPLHF. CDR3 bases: TGTGCCTGGAGTGTACTTCGTTCACCCCTCCACTTT. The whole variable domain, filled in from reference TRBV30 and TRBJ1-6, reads SQTIHQWPATLVQPVGSPLSLECTVEGTSNPNLYWYRQAAGRGLQLLFYSVGIGQISSEVPQNLSASRPQDRQFILSSKKLLLSDSGFYLCAWSVLRSPLHFGNGTRLTVT.

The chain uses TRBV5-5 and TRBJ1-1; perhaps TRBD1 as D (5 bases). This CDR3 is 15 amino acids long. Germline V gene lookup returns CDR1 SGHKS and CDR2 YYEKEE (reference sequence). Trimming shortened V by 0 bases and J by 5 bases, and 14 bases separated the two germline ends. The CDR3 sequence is CASSLGTLSRTEAFF. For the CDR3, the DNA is TGTGCCAGCAGCTTGGGGACACTCAGTCGGACTGAAGCTTTCTTT.

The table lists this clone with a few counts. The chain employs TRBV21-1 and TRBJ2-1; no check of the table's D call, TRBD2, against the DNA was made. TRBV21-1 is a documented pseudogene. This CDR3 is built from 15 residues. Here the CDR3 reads CASSKECGSPDEQFF. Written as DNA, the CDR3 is TGTGCCAGCAGCAAAGAGTGCGGGAGTCCGGATGAGCAGTTCTTC.

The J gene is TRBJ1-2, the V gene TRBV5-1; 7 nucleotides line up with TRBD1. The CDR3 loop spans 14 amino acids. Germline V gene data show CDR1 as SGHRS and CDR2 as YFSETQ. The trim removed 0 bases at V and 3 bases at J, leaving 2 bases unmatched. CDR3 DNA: TGCGCCAGCAGCTTGGGTGACAGGGACTATGGCTACACCTTC. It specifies CASSLGDRDYGYTF.

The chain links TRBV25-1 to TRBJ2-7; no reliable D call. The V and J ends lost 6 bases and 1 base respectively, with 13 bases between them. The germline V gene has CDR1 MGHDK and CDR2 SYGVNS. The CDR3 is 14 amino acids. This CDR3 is CASSPVGWSYEQYF. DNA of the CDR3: TGTGCCAGCAGCCCCGTGGGCTGGTCCTACGAGCAGTACTTC.

For the CDR3, the DNA is TGTGCCAGCAGCCCCGGGACAGGGTCATACGAGCAGTACTTC. It encodes CASSPGTGSYEQYF. The genes are TRBV5-8 and TRBJ2-7; 9 bases are shared with TRBD1. V dropped 4 bases and J dropped 4; count of bases not matched to a gene: 6. This CDR3 has 14 amino acids. Per germline, CDR1 SGHTS and CDR2 YDEGEE. Variable domain in full (rest from reference TRBV5-8 and TRBJ2-7): EAGVTQSPTHLIKTRGQQATLRCSPISGHTSVYWYQQALGLGLQFLLWYDEGEERNRGNFPPRFSGRQFPNYSSELNVNALELEDSALYLCASSPGTGSYEQYFGPGTRLTVT.

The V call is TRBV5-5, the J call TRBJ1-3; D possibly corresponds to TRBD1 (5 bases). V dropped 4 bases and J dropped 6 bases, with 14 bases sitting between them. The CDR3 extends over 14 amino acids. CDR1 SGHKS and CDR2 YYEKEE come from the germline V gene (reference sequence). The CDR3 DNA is TGTGCCAGCAGCCTGGGGGGTTCAGAAAACACCATATATTTT. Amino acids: CASSLGGSENTIYF.

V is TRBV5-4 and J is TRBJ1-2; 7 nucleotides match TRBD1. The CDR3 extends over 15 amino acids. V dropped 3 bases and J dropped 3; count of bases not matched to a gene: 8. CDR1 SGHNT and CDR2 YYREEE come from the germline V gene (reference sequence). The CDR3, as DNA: TGTGCCAGCAGCTCAAACCGGGACAGATACTATGGCTACACCTTC. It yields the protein CASSSNRDRYYGYTF.

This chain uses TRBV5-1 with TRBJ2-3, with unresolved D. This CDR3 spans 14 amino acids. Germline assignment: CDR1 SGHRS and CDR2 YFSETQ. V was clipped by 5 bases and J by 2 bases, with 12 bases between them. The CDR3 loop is CASRLATLTDTQYF. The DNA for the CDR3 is TGCGCCAGCAGACTCGCTACCCTCACAGATACGCAGTATTTT.

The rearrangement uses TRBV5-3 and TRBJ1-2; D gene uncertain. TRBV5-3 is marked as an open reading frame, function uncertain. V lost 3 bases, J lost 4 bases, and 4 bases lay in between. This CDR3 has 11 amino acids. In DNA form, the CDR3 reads TGTGCCAGAAGCTCTACCTATGGCTACACCTTC. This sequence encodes CARSSTYGYTF.

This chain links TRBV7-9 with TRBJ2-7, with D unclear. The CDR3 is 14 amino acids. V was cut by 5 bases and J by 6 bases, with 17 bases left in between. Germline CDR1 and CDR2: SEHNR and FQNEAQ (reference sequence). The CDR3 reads CASSKWVLGGEQYF. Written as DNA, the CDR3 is TGTGCCAGCAGCAAATGGGTTCTCGGCGGCGAGCAGTACTTC. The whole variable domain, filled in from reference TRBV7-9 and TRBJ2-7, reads DTGVSQNPRHKITKRGQNVTFRCDPISEHNRLYWYRQTLGQGPEFLTYFQNEAQLEKSRLLSDRFSAERPKGSFSTLEIQRTEQGDSAMYLCASSKWVLGGEQYFGPGTRLTVT.

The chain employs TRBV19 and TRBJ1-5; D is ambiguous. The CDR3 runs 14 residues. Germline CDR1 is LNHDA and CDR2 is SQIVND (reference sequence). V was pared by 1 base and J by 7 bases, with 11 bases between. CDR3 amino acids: CASSIGGPLQPQHF. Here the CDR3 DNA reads TGTGCCAGTAGTATAGGAGGACCCCTCCAGCCCCAGCATTTT. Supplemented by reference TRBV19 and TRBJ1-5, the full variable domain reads DGGITQSPKYLFRKEGQNVTLSCEQNLNHDAMYWYRQDPGQGLRLIYYSQIVNDFQKGDIAEGYSVSREKKESFPLTVTSAQKNPTAFYLCASSIGGPLQPQHFGDGTRLSIL.

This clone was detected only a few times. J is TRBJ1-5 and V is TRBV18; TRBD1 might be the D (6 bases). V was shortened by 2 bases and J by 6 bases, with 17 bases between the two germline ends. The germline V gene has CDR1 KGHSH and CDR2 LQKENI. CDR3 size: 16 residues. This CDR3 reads CASSPEGPGAVQPQHF. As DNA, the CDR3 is TGTGCCAGCTCACCAGAAGGGCCAGGGGCAGTTCAGCCCCAGCATTTT. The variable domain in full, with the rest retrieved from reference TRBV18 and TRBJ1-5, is NAGVMQNPRHLVRRRGQEARLRCSPMKGHSHVYWYRQLPEEGLKFMVYLQKENIIDESGMPKERFSAEFPKEGPSILRIQQVVRGDSAAYFCASSPEGPGAVQPQHFGDGTRLSIL.

The CDR3 spells CASSSGDMGAFF. CDR3 coding DNA: TGTGCCAGCAGCTCGGGGGATATGGGAGCTTTCTTT. The chain is built from TRBV7-2 and TRBJ1-1; weak D call: TRBD1 (5 bases). Germline CDR1 reads SGHTA; CDR2 reads FQGNSA. CDR3 size: 12 residues. Trimming pared 4 bases from V and 10 bases from J, leaving 13 bases between. Combining the CDR3 with reference TRBV7-2 and TRBJ1-1 gives the whole variable domain GAGVSQSPSNKVTEKGKDVELRCDPISGHTALYWYRQSLGQGLEFLIYFQGNSAPDKSGLPSDRFSAERTGGSVSTLTIQRTQQEDSAVYLCASSSGDMGAFFGQGTRLTVV.

The CDR3 DNA sequence: TGCGCCAGCAGCCTGCTCTTTGTACAGGGGGCCGAGCAGTACTTC. Translation: CASSLLFVQGAEQYF. This sequence joins TRBV4-1 and TRBJ2-7; 9 bases fit TRBD1. Germline V CDR1 and CDR2: MGHRA, YSYEKL. There are 15 residues in the CDR3. Germline trimming cut 4 bases from V and 6 bases from J; bases unmatched to any gene: 10.

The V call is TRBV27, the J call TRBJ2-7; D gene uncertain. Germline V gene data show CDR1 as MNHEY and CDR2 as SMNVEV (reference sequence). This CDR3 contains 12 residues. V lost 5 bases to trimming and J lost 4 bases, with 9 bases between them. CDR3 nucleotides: TGTGCCAGCAGTCCCGACTTATACGAGCAGTACTTC. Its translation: CASSPDLYEQYF.

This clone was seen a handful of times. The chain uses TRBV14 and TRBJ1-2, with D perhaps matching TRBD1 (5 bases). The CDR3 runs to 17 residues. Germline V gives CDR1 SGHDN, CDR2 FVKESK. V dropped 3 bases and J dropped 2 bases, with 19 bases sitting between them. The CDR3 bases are TGTGCCAGCAGCCATCGGGGCCAAGCGGCTCGCAACTATGGCTACACCTTC. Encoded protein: CASSHRGQAARNYGYTF.

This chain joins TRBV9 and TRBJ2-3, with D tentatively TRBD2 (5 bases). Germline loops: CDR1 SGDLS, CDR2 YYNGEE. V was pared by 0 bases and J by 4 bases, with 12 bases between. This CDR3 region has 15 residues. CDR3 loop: CASSVGGVPADTQYF. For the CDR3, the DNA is TGTGCCAGCAGCGTAGGGGGAGTGCCAGCAGATACGCAGTATTTT.

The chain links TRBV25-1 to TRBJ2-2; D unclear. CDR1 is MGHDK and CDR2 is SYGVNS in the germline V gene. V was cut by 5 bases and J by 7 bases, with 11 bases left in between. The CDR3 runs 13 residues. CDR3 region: CASSNQRHGELFF. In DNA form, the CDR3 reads TGTGCCAGCAGTAACCAGCGCCACGGGGAGCTGTTTTTT.

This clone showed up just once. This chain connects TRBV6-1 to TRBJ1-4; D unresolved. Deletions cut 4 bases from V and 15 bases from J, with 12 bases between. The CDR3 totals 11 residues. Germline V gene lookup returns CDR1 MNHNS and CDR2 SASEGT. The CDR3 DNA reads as TGTGCCAGCAGTGGGCCCGTTACGTTGTTTTTT. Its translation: CASSGPVTLFF.

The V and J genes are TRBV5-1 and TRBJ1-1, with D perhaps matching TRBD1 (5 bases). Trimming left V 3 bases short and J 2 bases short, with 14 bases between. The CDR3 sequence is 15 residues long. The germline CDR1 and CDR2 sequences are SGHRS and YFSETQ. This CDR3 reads CASSSMGGSNTEAFF. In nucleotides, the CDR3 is TGCGCCAGCAGCTCCATGGGGGGGAGTAACACTGAAGCTTTCTTT.

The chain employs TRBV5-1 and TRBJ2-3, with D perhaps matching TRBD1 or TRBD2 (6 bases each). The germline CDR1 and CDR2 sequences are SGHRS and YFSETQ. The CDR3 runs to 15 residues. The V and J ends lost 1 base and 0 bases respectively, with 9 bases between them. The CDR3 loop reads CASSLWGASTDTQYF. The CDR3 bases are TGCGCCAGCAGCTTGTGGGGGGCTAGCACAGATACGCAGTATTTT.